The 30 T cell receptor beta chains given below trace back to one sample, sequenced in a study of blood T cell repertoires in COVID-19. Profiled with immunoSEQ multiplex PCR; TCRdb holds only in-frame clones, not every one. Among about 270,000 clones listed, 90% were seen once. Sequencing was carried out using PBMCs or T cells enriched from blood (not recorded which). These receptors were taken from a woman in her 30s with acute COVID-19.

The chain has TRBV6-5 and TRBJ2-7, with 10 positions matching TRBD1. The junction had 8 bases not matched to a gene; V was cut back by 6 bases and J by 6 bases. The CDR3 has 14 residues. Germline V gene sequence: CDR1 MNHEY, CDR2 SVGAGI. The CDR3 sequence: CASSEGQGILEQYF. For the CDR3, the DNA is TGTGCCAGCAGCGAGGGACAGGGGATCCTCGAGCAGTACTTC.

V and J are TRBV10-3 and TRBJ1-2; D not certain. Trimming removed 7 bases at V and 10 bases at J, with 19 bases between. The germline V gene has CDR1 ENHRY and CDR2 SYGVKD. This CDR3 comprises 13 residues. The CDR3 spells CAIISTESLLYTF. The CDR3 DNA reads as TGTGCCATCATCTCGACGGAGTCGCTCCTCTACACCTTC.

The rearrangement links TRBV11-3 to TRBJ1-1; TRBD1 aligns across 7 bases. Germline V gene data show CDR1 as SGHNT and CDR2 as YENEEA. CDR3 size: 16 residues. The trim removed 5 bases at V and 7 bases at J, leaving 16 bases unmatched. The CDR3 sequence: CASSPPTGDEAIEAFF. The DNA of the CDR3 is TGTGCCAGCAGCCCCCCTACAGGGGACGAAGCTATTGAAGCTTTCTTT. The whole variable domain, filled in from reference TRBV11-3 and TRBJ1-1, reads EAGVVQSPRYKIIEKKQPVAFWCNPISGHNTLYWYLQNLGQGPELLIRYENEEAVDDSQLPKDRFSAERLKGVDSTLKIQPAELGDSAVYLCASSPPTGDEAIEAFFGQGTRLTVV.

This chain uses TRBV11-2 with TRBJ2-7; D possibly corresponds to TRBD2 (7 bases). Germline V gene sequence: CDR1 SGHAT, CDR2 FQNNGV. V was shortened by 5 bases and J by 3 bases, with 17 bases between the two germline ends. The CDR3 runs 15 residues. DNA of the CDR3: TGTGCCAGCAGCCCCTGGGAGGGGGATATCTACGAGCAGTACTTC. This sequence encodes CASSPWEGDIYEQYF.

The V and J genes are TRBV23-1 and TRBJ1-6, with TRBD1 identical over 7 bases. TRBV23-1 is classed as an ORF, of uncertain function. With V trimmed by 6 bases and J by 10 bases, 9 bases remained unmatched. This CDR3 contains 14 residues. CDR3 coding DNA: TGCGCCAGCAGCCTTCGACAGGGCCCCTCACCCCTCCACTTT. Its translation: CASSLRQGPSPLHF.

This clone was detected only a few times. The CDR3 DNA sequence: TGTGCCAGCAGTTCTTGGACTAGCGGGAGGGAAGAGCAGTACTTC. Translation: CASSSWTSGREEQYF. J is TRBJ2-7 and V is TRBV27, with TRBD2 matching over 15 bases. CDR3 length: 15 residues. Germline V gene sequence: CDR1 MNHEY, CDR2 SMNVEV (reference sequence). Trimming cost V 4 bases and J 7 bases; bases outside gene matches: 5.

V and J are TRBV27 and TRBJ2-1; D is undetermined. Per the germline V gene, CDR1 is MNHEY and CDR2 is SMNVEV (reference sequence). There are 14 residues in the CDR3. Trimming cost V 3 bases and J 4 bases, with 10 bases left between them. The DNA for the CDR3 is TGTGCCAGCAGTTTTGCGAGGTTATACAATGAGCAGTTCTTC. Translating it yields CASSFARLYNEQFF.

The V gene is TRBV6-5, the J gene TRBJ1-2; 8 bases agree with TRBD1. Germline trimming cut 7 bases from V and 6 bases from J; bases unmatched to any gene: 10. This CDR3 region has 14 residues. Germline assignment: CDR1 MNHEY and CDR2 SVGAGI. The DNA of the CDR3 is TGTGCCAGCACTGTTGACAGGGGTAATAATGGCTACACCTTC. Translating it yields CASTVDRGNNGYTF.

The chain has TRBV28 and TRBJ1-6; no clear D gene. Per the germline V gene, CDR1 is MDHEN and CDR2 is SYDVKM. V was clipped by 1 base and J by 4 bases, with 11 bases between them. This CDR3 has 16 amino acids. The DNA for the CDR3 is TGTGCCAGCAGTTTATATGGCCAGGCGTATAATTCACCCCTCCACTTT. Protein: CASSLYGQAYNSPLHF.

The chain links TRBV7-9 to TRBJ2-7; possible D gene TRBD1, 5 bases. With 1 base removed from V and 3 bases from J, the gap between germline ends came to 7 bases. This CDR3 has 13 residues. CDR1 and CDR2 (germline): SEHNR, FQNEAQ (reference sequence). In DNA, the CDR3 is TGTGCCAGCAGCTTAGAGGGGCACTACGAGCAGTACTTC. It specifies CASSLEGHYEQYF.

V is TRBV4-1 and J is TRBJ1-6; TRBD1 matches 9 bases. Trimming cost V 4 bases and J 0 bases; bases outside gene matches: 4. The CDR3 is 17 amino acids. Looked up from germline, CDR1 is MGHRA and CDR2 is YSYEKL. CDR3 sequence reads: CASSPGQGSSYNSPLHF. CDR3 nucleotide sequence: TGCGCCAGCAGCCCGGGACAGGGTAGCTCCTATAATTCACCCCTCCACTTT.

J is TRBJ2-7 and V is TRBV13; perhaps TRBD1 as D (6 bases). Per germline, CDR1 PRHDT and CDR2 FYEKMQ (reference sequence). The germline V and J ends were trimmed by 2 bases and 5 bases, with 10 bases remaining between them. The CDR3 runs to 13 residues. In DNA form, the CDR3 reads TGTGCCAGCAGCTTATACAGGGTCCACGAGCAGTACTTC. Its translation: CASSLYRVHEQYF.

The chain carries TRBV4-1 and TRBJ2-1; 9 nucleotides match TRBD2. CDR3 length: 16 amino acids. With V trimmed by 4 bases and J by 2 bases, 6 bases remained unmatched. Germline V gene lookup returns CDR1 MGHRA and CDR2 YSYEKL. The CDR3 loop reads CASSPASGATYNEQFF. The CDR3 DNA sequence: TGCGCCAGCAGCCCCGCTAGCGGGGCGACCTACAATGAGCAGTTCTTC.

V gene TRBV5-4 combines with J gene TRBJ2-1; D perhaps matches TRBD2 (6 bases). Trimming stripped 4 bases from V and 15 bases from J, with 23 bases between. The germline V gene has CDR1 SGHNT and CDR2 YYREEE (reference sequence). The CDR3 has 14 amino acids. CDR3: CASSGRRDWVFTFF. CDR3 DNA sequence: TGTGCCAGCAGCGGGAGGCGGGACTGGGTTTTTACGTTCTTC.

The chain links TRBV9 to TRBJ1-2; D is perhaps TRBD1 (6 bases). Germline V gives CDR1 SGDLS, CDR2 YYNGEE. V lost 0 bases and J 0 bases, leaving 15 bases between the germline ends. The length of the CDR3 is 17 residues. CDR3: CASSVGSRTAANYGYTF. The CDR3 nucleotides read TGTGCCAGCAGCGTAGGATCTAGGACAGCCGCTAACTATGGCTACACCTTC.

The chain is built from TRBV27 and TRBJ1-1, with D hard to call. Germline V gene sequence: CDR1 MNHEY, CDR2 SMNVEV (reference sequence). CDR3 length: 15 amino acids. With 7 bases removed from V and 4 bases from J, the gap between germline ends came to 19 bases. The DNA of the CDR3 is TGTGCCAGCACTCCTAGTGGGGAGTTCGGCACTGAAGCTTTCTTT. Protein: CASTPSGEFGTEAFF.

Note on this clone: One end of the junction is discordant with germline, which a read error may explain. The chain carries TRBV11-3 and TRBJ2-1; 8 bases map to TRBD2. CDR1 and CDR2 (germline): SGHNT, YENEEA. The CDR3 has 16 amino acids. The CDR3 is CASSFTTSGGYSEQFF. CDR3 in DNA: TGTGCCAGCAGCTTCACAACTAGCGGAGGCTACAGTGAGCAGTTCTTC.

This chain connects TRBV2 to TRBJ2-3; 9 bases fit TRBD1. The CDR3 spans 19 residues. Germline V gene data show CDR1 as SNHLY and CDR2 as FYNNEI. V lost 6 bases, J lost 5 bases, and 21 bases stayed unmatched. The CDR3 spells CASRTGQGDLGGSQDTQYF. The CDR3 bases are TGTGCCAGCAGGACGGGACAGGGAGACTTGGGTGGGAGTCAAGATACGCAGTATTTT.

The V gene is TRBV7-9, the J gene TRBJ2-7; 8 nucleotides align to TRBD1. CDR1 and CDR2 from the germline V gene are SEHNR and FQNEAQ (reference sequence). V lost 6 bases, J lost 2 bases, and 9 bases stayed unmatched. This CDR3 contains 15 residues. This CDR3 is CASRSPGQGAYEQYF. DNA for the CDR3: TGTGCCAGCAGATCACCTGGACAGGGTGCCTACGAGCAGTACTTC.

V and J are TRBV2 and TRBJ2-2, with TRBD1 identical over 8 bases. The CDR3 runs 16 residues. The V and J ends lost 9 bases and 0 bases, in that order; junction bases with no gene match: 9. From germline, CDR1 is SNHLY and CDR2 FYNNEI. CDR3 DNA sequence: TGTGCCAGGCGTAGGGACAGGACATCGAACACCGGGGAGCTGTTTTTT. It specifies CARRRDRTSNTGELFF.

This clone was found once. This rearrangement joins TRBV11-2 to TRBJ1-1; D is undetermined. CDR3 size: 15 residues. The V gene lost 1 base and the J gene lost 0 bases, with 9 bases spanning the gap. The germline CDR1 and CDR2 sequences are SGHAT and FQNNGV. The CDR3: CASSLGAGMNTEAFF. CDR3 nucleotides: TGTGCCAGCAGCTTAGGGGCCGGGATGAACACTGAAGCTTTCTTT.

To note about this clone: The same CDR3 also results from other DNA sequences found in this sample. The chain uses TRBV9 and TRBJ1-2; TRBD1 is a possible D gene (5 bases). Deletions cut 0 bases from V and 3 bases from J, with 9 bases between. CDR3 length: 14 residues. The germline gives CDR1 SGDLS, CDR2 YYNGEE. CDR3 nucleotide sequence: TGTGCCAGCAGCGTAGGCGGAGGGGACTATGGCTACACCTTC. Translated: CASSVGGGDYGYTF.

Regarding this clone: One end of the junction varies from germline; a read error may be responsible. The chain couples TRBV18 to TRBJ1-3; D ambiguous. CDR1 is KGHSH, CDR2 LQKENI, per germline. This CDR3 is 14 amino acids long. The DNA of the CDR3 is TGTGCCAGCTCATCACCAGAACTCAGAAACACCATATATTTT. As protein: CASSSPELRNTIYF.

The chain recombines TRBV7-2 with TRBJ2-1; 7 bases agree with TRBD2. The germline CDR1 and CDR2 sequences are SGHTA and FQGNSA. V gave up 2 bases and J gave up 3 bases; unmatched junction bases: 13. The length of the CDR3 is 18 residues. CDR3 protein: CASSLTRDYKLIYNEQFF. The DNA of the CDR3 is TGTGCCAGCAGCTTAACACGGGACTATAAACTAATCTACAATGAGCAGTTCTTC.

This chain links TRBV29-1 with TRBJ1-4, with D possibly matching TRBD1 (5 bases). The CDR3 is made up of 13 amino acids. Germline V gives CDR1 SQVTM, CDR2 ANQGSEA. V was shortened by 7 bases and J by 2 bases, with 11 bases between the two germline ends. The CDR3 sequence is CSASSGTNEKLFF. CDR3 coding DNA: TGCAGCGCTTCCTCAGGGACTAATGAAAAACTGTTTTTT.

The chain links TRBV4-1 to TRBJ2-2, with a weak D call TRBD2 (5 bases). The germline V gene encodes CDR1 MGHRA and CDR2 YSYEKL. The germline V and J ends were trimmed by 0 bases and 0 bases, with 8 bases remaining between them. CDR3 size: 16 residues. The chain's CDR3 is CASSQEPRANTGELFF. The CDR3 bases are TGCGCCAGCAGCCAAGAGCCGAGGGCGAACACCGGGGAGCTGTTTTTT.

The chain uses TRBV11-3 and TRBJ2-1; no firm D call. Germline CDR1 and CDR2: SGHNT and YENEEA. This CDR3 contains 12 residues. V was cut by 3 bases and J by 5 bases, with 5 bases left in between. The CDR3, as DNA: TGTGCCAGCAGCTTGACAAACAATGAGCAGTTCTTC. Translation: CASSLTNNEQFF.

The V gene is TRBV19, the J gene TRBJ1-1, with TRBD1 as a possible D gene (5 bases). The germline V gene encodes CDR1 LNHDA and CDR2 SQIVND (reference sequence). The CDR3 totals 14 residues. Trimming pared 7 bases from V and 4 bases from J, leaving 16 bases between. CDR3 in DNA: TGTGCCAGTACCCTTAGCGGGGGAGTCACTGAAGCTTTCTTT. Translation: CASTLSGGVTEAFF.

The J gene is TRBJ1-4, the V gene TRBV4-3; 8 bases align to TRBD1. Germline loops: CDR1 LGHNA, CDR2 YSLEER. The CDR3 consists of 16 residues. V lost 4 bases to trimming and J lost 9 bases; unmatched junction nucleotides: 13. The CDR3 sequence is CASSPEVGTGMKKLFF. The DNA for the CDR3 is TGCGCCAGCAGCCCGGAGGTGGGGACAGGAATGAAAAAACTGTTTTTT.

The chain carries TRBV9 and TRBJ2-7, with 8 nucleotides matching TRBD2. Germline assignment: CDR1 SGDLS and CDR2 YYNGEE. The CDR3 extends over 15 amino acids. J lost 5 bases, V lost 0 bases, and 7 bases had no gene match. The CDR3 here is CASSVGGLVLDEQYF. CDR3 in DNA: TGTGCCAGCAGCGTAGGGGGACTAGTTCTCGACGAGCAGTACTTC.